This entry is about one T cell receptor (beta chain). Sequenced by immunoSEQ multiplex PCR; TCRdb stores in-frame clones only, minus some. Seen here are about 170,000 clones, roughly 85% observed once, and the top ten hold about 3.5%. This sample was taken from a study of blood T cell repertoires in COVID-19. The TCR comes from a human donor with acute or convalescent COVID-19. The donor label of this sample is uncertain. The sample was peripheral blood.

CDR3 region: CASSQASRLRGHSGNTIYF. DNA for the CDR3: TGCGCCAGCAGCCAAGCCTCAAGGTTAAGGGGACACTCTGGAAACACCATATATTTT. J is TRBJ1-3 and V is TRBV4-1; TRBD1 is a possible D gene (6 bases). This CDR3 contains 19 residues. Trimming cost V 1 base and J 0 bases, with 19 bases left between them. Germline V gene lookup returns CDR1 MGHRA and CDR2 YSYEKL.